The 21 T cell receptor beta chains below all came from one sample that was sequenced in a study of OX40 agonist ivuxolimab in advanced cancers. This table comes from immunoSEQ multiplex PCR, and its TCRdb copy is limited to in-frame clones, with some not included. The sample lists about 48,000 clones; approximately 85% were seen once. This specimen consisted of CD4+ or CD8+ T cells sorted from blood, obtained in a trial of the OX40 agonist ivuxolimab. Every receptor here comes from an adult with an advanced solid tumor such as melanoma, head and neck, liver or kidney cancer.

V usage is TRBV30 and J usage is TRBJ1-2; no definite D call. Germline V gives CDR1 GTSNPN, CDR2 SVGIG (reference sequence). CDR3 size: 14 residues. Trimming removed 0 bases from V and 2 bases from J, with 10 bases in between. In nucleotides, the CDR3 is TGTGCCTGGAGTGTAGGCAGGAACAACTATGGCTACACCTTC. It translates to CAWSVGRNNYGYTF.

The chain carries TRBV27 and TRBJ1-2, with a weak D call TRBD1 (5 bases). The CDR3 totals 13 residues. Germline V gene lookup returns CDR1 MNHEY and CDR2 SMNVEV (reference sequence). Trimming took 3 bases from V and 7 from J, leaving 12 bases between them. The CDR3 nucleotides are TGTGCCAGCAGTTTGCAAACAGGCGGTGGCTACACCTTC. Protein product: CASSLQTGGGYTF.

This clone has only one observation. This chain uses TRBV11-3 with TRBJ1-4, with D uncertain. Germline V gene sequence: CDR1 SGHNT, CDR2 YENEEA. The CDR3 is 14 residues long. The V end was cut by 8 bases, the J end by 5 bases, with 15 bases between. Here the CDR3 DNA reads TGTGCCAGCTCGTTGGGCTTTGAGAATGAAAAACTGTTTTTT. Translation gives CASSLGFENEKLFF.

This rearrangement joins TRBV27 to TRBJ1-1; D gene ambiguous. CDR1 MNHEY and CDR2 SMNVEV come from the germline V gene (reference sequence). Between the trimmed V and J ends, which lost 5 bases and 0 bases, there was a span of 16 bases. The CDR3 length is 16 residues. The CDR3 coding sequence is TGTGCCAGCAGTCCCTTGGTTGGCTCCATGAACACTGAAGCTTTCTTT. The encoded protein is CASSPLVGSMNTEAFF.

This CDR3 is CASSSTGNDEQFF. The DNA for the CDR3 is TGTGCCAGCAGCTCTACAGGGAACGATGAGCAGTTCTTC. The chain is built from TRBV7-3 and TRBJ2-1, with D possibly matching TRBD1 (6 bases). The CDR3 spans 13 residues. The ends were cut back, 4 bases at V and 8 bases at J, with 12 bases in the middle. Germline assignment: CDR1 SGHTA and CDR2 FQGTGA.

The gene calls are TRBV30 and TRBJ2-7; 7 nucleotides line up with TRBD1. Germline V gene data show CDR1 as GTSNPN and CDR2 as SVGIG (reference sequence). The V gene end was trimmed by 0 bases and the J gene end by 1 base; junction bases not matched to a gene: 9. This CDR3 contains 16 residues. The CDR3 protein is CAWSVSGQAGSYEQYF. Written as DNA, the CDR3 is TGTGCCTGGAGTGTCTCAGGACAGGCTGGATCCTACGAGCAGTACTTC.

The J gene is TRBJ1-5, the V gene TRBV11-2; D gene unclear. Germline CDR1 reads SGHAT; CDR2 reads FQNNGV. The germline V and J ends were trimmed by 2 bases and 5 bases, with 10 bases remaining between them. This CDR3 is built from 14 residues. Here the CDR3 reads CASSLTGEDQPQHF. DNA of the CDR3: TGTGCCAGCAGCTTAACTGGGGAAGATCAGCCCCAGCATTTT.

The genes are TRBV5-6 and TRBJ1-2; D is perhaps TRBD1 (6 bases). The CDR3 has 14 amino acids. Germline values: CDR1 SGHDT, CDR2 YYEEEE. Between the trimmed V and J ends, which lost 2 bases and 4 bases, there was a span of 12 bases. The chain's CDR3 is CASSFWTAGYGYTF. DNA of the CDR3: TGTGCCAGCAGCTTTTGGACAGCCGGCTATGGCTACACCTTC.

This chain connects TRBV9 to TRBJ2-5; D ambiguous. Trimming removed 1 base from V and 4 bases from J, with 14 bases in between. CDR3 size: 15 residues. Germline V lookup: CDR1 SGDLS, CDR2 YYNGEE. This chain's CDR3 is CASSVTGQKGETQYF. CDR3 DNA: TGTGCCAGCAGCGTAACCGGGCAAAAGGGAGAGACCCAGTACTTC.

The genes are TRBV5-4 and TRBJ2-4; a weak D match, TRBD1 (5 bases). Trimming shortened V by 4 bases and J by 0 bases, and 14 bases separated the two germline ends. The CDR3 sequence is 16 residues long. Germline V gene data show CDR1 as SGHNT and CDR2 as YYREEE (reference sequence). CDR3 in amino acids: CASSPDMQLAKNIQYF. CDR3 bases: TGTGCCAGCAGCCCGGACATGCAGCTAGCCAAAAACATTCAGTACTTC. Complete variable domain (other parts from reference TRBV5-4 and TRBJ2-4): ETGVTQSPTHLIKTRGQQVTLRCSSQSGHNTVSWYQQALGQGPQFIFQYYREEENGRGNFPPRFSGLQFPNYSSELNVNALELDDSALYLCASSPDMQLAKNIQYFGAGTRLSVL.

J is TRBJ2-1 and V is TRBV5-1; 7 bases agree with TRBD1. The CDR3 covers 16 residues. After removal of 5 bases from V and 6 bases from J, the junction contained 14 bases not matched to a gene. Germline-derived CDR1 and CDR2 are SGHRS and YFSETQ. The CDR3 is CASSLHTGDVINEQFF. Here the CDR3 DNA reads TGCGCCAGCAGTTTACACACAGGGGATGTAATCAATGAGCAGTTCTTC.

This clone was picked up a small number of times. This chain's CDR3 is CASSSPFRASGELFF. For the CDR3, the DNA is TGTGCCAGTAGTTCTCCATTTCGTGCATCCGGGGAGCTGTTTTTT. The chain carries TRBV19 and TRBJ2-2; D remains unclear. The CDR3 is 15 residues long. The germline V gene encodes CDR1 LNHDA and CDR2 SQIVND (reference sequence). The V end lost 5 bases, the J end lost 6 bases, and 16 bases lay between the germline ends.

J is TRBJ2-7 and V is TRBV10-3, with 10 bases that match TRBD2. CDR3 length equals 16 residues. After removal of 4 bases from V and 2 bases from J, the junction contained 8 bases not matched to a gene. Germline V gene sequence: CDR1 ENHRY, CDR2 SYGVKD. The CDR3 region is CAISGFASGGTYEQYF. For the CDR3, the DNA is TGTGCCATCAGTGGTTTCGCTAGCGGGGGAACCTACGAGCAGTACTTC.

The V gene is TRBV29-1, the J gene TRBJ2-6, with D unclear. CDR3 size: 12 residues. Looked up from germline, CDR1 is SQVTM and CDR2 is ANQGSEA. Trimming took off 7 bases at V and 0 bases at J, with 4 bases between the two ends. The CDR3 DNA reads as TGCAGCGGAAGCTCTGGGGCCAACGTCCTGACTTTC. This encodes CSGSSGANVLTF.

V gene TRBV6-5 combines with J gene TRBJ1-4; the match to TRBD1 covers 9 bases. V shed 4 bases and J 0 bases; nucleotides not matched to a gene: 3. CDR3 length: 16 residues. Germline V gene sequence: CDR1 MNHEY, CDR2 SVGAGI. Here the CDR3 reads CASSSGQGPTNEKLFF. The DNA for the CDR3 is TGTGCCAGCAGTTCAGGACAGGGGCCAACTAATGAAAAACTGTTTTTT.

This sequence joins TRBV5-1 and TRBJ1-1; the D is unclear. The CDR3 sequence is 13 residues long. CDR1 SGHRS and CDR2 YFSETQ come from the germline V gene. The V end lost 0 bases, the J end lost 0 bases, and 3 bases lay between the germline ends. The CDR3 sequence: CASSLGMNTEAFF. DNA for the CDR3: TGCGCCAGCAGCTTGGGTATGAACACTGAAGCTTTCTTT.

CDR3 region: CASGTGYGYTF. The CDR3 DNA is TGTGCCAGCGGGACAGGGTATGGCTACACCTTC. The rearrangement links TRBV7-9 to TRBJ1-2; 9 positions match TRBD1. Germline-derived CDR1 and CDR2 are SEHNR and FQNEAQ (reference sequence). The ends lost 8 bases at V and 5 bases at J; junction bases unmatched: 0. The CDR3 runs 11 residues. The entire variable domain, with the rest obtained from reference TRBV7-9 and TRBJ1-2, is as follows: DTGVSQNPRHKITKRGQNVTFRCDPISEHNRLYWYRQTLGQGPEFLTYFQNEAQLEKSRLLSDRFSAERPKGSFSTLEIQRTEQGDSAMYLCASGTGYGYTFGSGTRLTVV.

The rearrangement links TRBV19 to TRBJ2-7, with D perhaps matching TRBD2 (5 bases). V lost 6 bases to trimming and J lost 0 bases, with 12 bases between them. The CDR3 covers 14 residues. CDR1 LNHDA and CDR2 SQIVND come from the germline V gene (reference sequence). CDR3 nucleotide sequence: TGTGCCAGTAGCCCGGGCGGACTCTCCTACGAGCAGTACTTC. Its protein product is CASSPGGLSYEQYF.

The V call is TRBV11-1, the J call TRBJ2-7; the match to TRBD2 covers 12 bases. The CDR3 runs 17 residues. The V segment lost 5 bases and the J segment 2 bases; nucleotides outside the gene matches: 10. Per the germline V gene, CDR1 is SGHAT and CDR2 is FQDESV (reference sequence). CDR3 DNA sequence: TGTGCCAGCAGCCGGGGACTAGCGGGCTATTTTCCCTACGAGCAGTACTTC. It translates to CASSRGLAGYFPYEQYF.

The V and J genes are TRBV28 and TRBJ2-7, with 7 nucleotides matching TRBD1. Germline trimming cut 5 bases from V and 2 bases from J; bases unmatched to any gene: 6. The CDR3 spans 14 residues. From germline, CDR1 is MDHEN and CDR2 SYDVKM. The DNA for the CDR3 is TGTGCCAGCAGTCACCGGGACAGACCCTACGAGCAGTACTTC. It yields the protein CASSHRDRPYEQYF.

The rearrangement joins TRBV11-3 to TRBJ2-7; 8 nucleotides agree with TRBD2. The germline CDR1 and CDR2 sequences are SGHNT and YENEEA. The CDR3 is 15 amino acids. The V segment lost 4 bases and the J segment 0 bases; nucleotides outside the gene matches: 5. The CDR3 spells CASSSFTSGSYEQYF. In DNA form, the CDR3 reads TGTGCCAGCAGCTCCTTCACTAGCGGCTCCTACGAGCAGTACTTC.